This T cell receptor (beta chain) was documented in a study of PD-1 blockade in classical Hodgkin lymphoma. To note about this clone: Its antigen is still unknown.

Study results and caveats: CD4+ but not CD8+ TCR diversity rose significantly by C4D1. Complete responders started with a diversity level that resembled newly diagnosed patients at baseline. Baseline TCR diversity was reportedly lower in newly diagnosed patients than in healthy donors. It was reported as lower still in relapsed/refractory patients.

TCRdb keeps only in-frame clones here, not all; method: immunoSEQ multiplex PCR. The data contain some 100,000 clones, about nine tenths of them singletons. The CDR3 is made up of 12 amino acids. Germline V lookup: CDR1 SGHRS, CDR2 YFSETQ. Trimming stripped 0 bases from V and 9 bases from J, with 7 bases between. All the patients suffered relapse after autologous stem cell transplantation, and brentuximab vedotin exposure differed. The TCR comes from a human donor with classical Hodgkin lymphoma. The sequenced sample was peripheral blood mononuclear cells (PBMCs), obtained at baseline. The chain uses TRBV5-1 and TRBJ2-1, with D hard to call. The CDR3 sequence: CASSLGLGEQFF. Written as DNA, the CDR3 is TGCGCCAGCAGCTTGGGACTTGGTGAGCAGTTCTTC.